This TCR beta chain was retrieved from a study of T-cell memory formation after mild COVID-19. General study results and limits: Day 15 to 85 contractors were CD4/CD8 balanced; later expanders leaned CD4+. Some SARS-CoV-2-responding clones were already detected in memory before infection. The study found contracting CD4+ clones mainly in CM and EM and contracting CD8+ clones in EMRA.

Barcoded TCR alpha and TCR beta cDNA libraries with UMIs came from 5'RACE using constant-segment primers. TCRdb re-derived calls from the 5' RACE reads in MiXCR, one entry per CDR3 protein. The table has around 250,000 distinct CDR3 sequences, roughly a tenth seen once; the top ten hold 20% to 25%. This CDR3 has 15 amino acids. The germline V gene encodes CDR1 DFQATT and CDR2 SNEGSKA (reference sequence). Trimming left V 1 base short and J 0 bases short, with 13 bases between. In its sample, this clonotype was seen a few times. What it binds is unknown. The rearrangement uses TRBV20-1 and TRBJ2-7; unclear D gene. This sequence originates from a man aged 18 to 29 who had mild COVID-19 (a few samples of this study predate the infection). Cell type and time point are not known. Material for sequencing was PBMCs or a T cell subset sorted from them (not recorded which). The CDR3 nucleotides read TGCAGTGCTAGAGGTCTTGGCCGAAGCTCCTACGAGCAGTACTTC. It specifies CSARGLGRSSYEQYF.